The 15 T cell receptor beta chains below were found in one sample sequenced in a study of CD8 T cells in Susac syndrome. Reverse transcription of about 0.5 to 1 ug RNA was carried out with random hexamers. Via MiXCR, TCRdb re-called the immunoSEQ multiplex PCR reads, giving one row per CDR3 protein. The sample holds 160,000 or so distinct CDR3 sequences; 92% are singletons and the top ten take around 0.08%. The sample consisted of CD4+ T cells from PBMCs. Receptor source: a human donor in good health.

The chain joins TRBV20-1 to TRBJ2-3; D remains ambiguous. The CDR3 has 17 amino acids. Trimming removed 2 bases from V and 0 bases from J, with 18 bases in between. Germline assignment: CDR1 DFQATT and CDR2 SNEGSKA (reference sequence). CDR3 sequence (DNA): TGCAGTGCTAGAACCCCTCGAAGCAGTTCTAGCACAGATACGCAGTATTTT. It specifies CSARTPRSSSSTDTQYF.

The chain is built from TRBV6-2 or TRBV6-3 and TRBJ1-1, with D possibly TRBD1 on 6 matching bases. The germline gives CDR1 MNHEY, CDR2 SVGEGT. This CDR3 region has 11 residues. V gave up 10 bases and J gave up 6 bases, with 12 bases separating them. The CDR3 reads CATKQGAEAFF. The CDR3 bases are TGTGCCACCAAACAGGGTGCTGAAGCTTTCTTT.

Notes on this clonotype: The germline gene is not matched at one end of the junction; a read error may be the cause. The rearrangement uses TRBV4-1 and TRBJ2-3; D is undetermined. Per the germline V gene, CDR1 is MGHRA and CDR2 is YSYEKL. This CDR3 has 15 residues. Here the CDR3 reads CASSQEERSTDTQYF. CDR3 coding DNA: TGCGCCAGCAGCCAAGAAGAAAGGAGCACGGATACGCAGTATTTT.

The V and J genes are TRBV11-1 and TRBJ1-1; D might be TRBD1 (6 bases). From germline, CDR1 is SGHAT and CDR2 FQDESV (reference sequence). The V end lost 5 bases, the J end lost 1 base, and 14 bases lay between the germline ends. This CDR3 comprises 15 residues. Written as DNA, the CDR3 is TGTGCCAGCAGCCCGGTGGCGACAGGGAACACTGAAGCTTTCTTT. This codes for CASSPVATGNTEAFF. Supplemented by reference TRBV11-1 and TRBJ1-1, the full variable domain reads EAEVAQSPRYKITEKSQAVAFWCDPISGHATLYWYRQILGQGPELLVQFQDESVVDDSQLPKDRFSAERLKGVDSTLKIQPAELGDSAMYLCASSPVATGNTEAFFGQGTRLTVV.

The genes are TRBV6-2 or TRBV6-3 and TRBJ1-5, with D tentatively TRBD1 (6 bases). The CDR3 is made up of 14 amino acids. The V end lost 7 bases, the J end lost 7 bases, and 17 bases lay between the germline ends. CDR1 is MNHEY, CDR2 SVGEGT, per germline. The CDR3 here is CASKLLGARQPQHF. The DNA for the CDR3 is TGTGCCAGCAAGCTCCTGGGGGCACGGCAGCCCCAGCATTTT.

The rearrangement links TRBV6-1 to TRBJ2-7; TRBD1 matches at 8 bases. Germline CDR1 MNHNS, CDR2 SASEGT. V gave up 6 bases and J gave up 5 bases; unmatched junction bases: 9. The CDR3 sequence is 14 residues long. The CDR3, as DNA: TGTGCCAGCAGGTCCCGAGACAGGGGCGACGAGCAGTACTTC. The encoded protein is CASRSRDRGDEQYF.

This clonotype was seen just once. The J gene is TRBJ2-7, the V gene TRBV7-8; TRBD2 aligns across 10 bases. CDR1 SGHVS and CDR2 FQNEAQ come from the germline V gene. The CDR3 is 15 residues long. V was pared by 2 bases and J by 3 bases, with 4 bases of the junction left unmatched. The CDR3 region has the DNA TGTGCCAGCAGCTTAAGCGGGAGGGCCGACTACGAGCAGTACTTC. As protein: CASSLSGRADYEQYF.

This clonotype was detected a few times. The chain employs TRBV6-2 or TRBV6-3 and TRBJ2-7, with 11 positions matching TRBD2. J was trimmed by 9 bases and V by 4 bases; bases with no gene match: 11. Germline values: CDR1 MNHEY, CDR2 SVGEGT. The CDR3 is 15 residues long. CDR3 residues: CASSSLTSGDSVQYF. The CDR3 DNA sequence: TGTGCCAGCAGTTCACTGACTAGCGGGGATTCGGTGCAGTACTTC.

This chain links TRBV3-1 with TRBJ1-2; D uncertain. The CDR3 is 12 residues long. The V gene's germline CDR1 is LGHDT and CDR2 YNNKEL (reference sequence). V shed 2 bases and J shed 8 bases, with 9 bases lying between them. For the CDR3, the DNA is TGTGCCAGCAGCCAACGCGCGGGGGGCTACACCTTC. Residues: CASSQRAGGYTF.

V gene TRBV7-2 combines with J gene TRBJ2-4; 10 positions agree with TRBD1. J lost 7 bases, V lost 5 bases, and 8 bases had no gene match. The CDR3 is 15 amino acids. The germline gives CDR1 SGHTA, CDR2 FQGNSA. Here the CDR3 reads CASSPGQGQTNIQYF. CDR3 sequence (DNA): TGTGCCAGCAGCCCGGGACAGGGGCAAACGAACATTCAGTACTTC.

As to this clonotype: Compared with germline, one end of the junction differs, possibly owing to a read error. The rearrangement joins TRBV5-1 to TRBJ2-7, with 8 bases that match TRBD2. CDR1 and CDR2 from the germline V gene are SGHRS and YFSETQ. The length of the CDR3 is 14 residues. The DNA of the CDR3 is TGCGCCAGCAGCTTTAATAGCGGGAACAACGAGCAATACTTC. Protein product: CASSFNSGNNEQYF.

The rearrangement joins TRBV2 to TRBJ2-5; D is possibly TRBD1 (6 bases). The CDR3 is 13 amino acids. Trimming removed 7 bases at V and 5 bases at J, with 14 bases between. Germline loops: CDR1 SNHLY, CDR2 FYNNEI. The DNA of the CDR3 is TGTGCCAGCAACAGGGTCGAGCGGGAGACCCAGTACTTC. Translation: CASNRVERETQYF.

The gene calls are TRBV5-1 and TRBJ1-6; D not resolved. The CDR3 covers 15 residues. Per germline, CDR1 SGHRS and CDR2 YFSETQ. Deletions cut 0 bases from V and 10 bases from J, with 14 bases between. In DNA, the CDR3 is TGCGCCAGCAGCTTGGACAGCTACGTCGAATCACCCCTCCACTTT. Its protein product is CASSLDSYVESPLHF.

This rearrangement joins TRBV23-1 to TRBJ2-2; D ambiguous. TRBV23-1 is classed as an ORF, of uncertain function. V was cut by 0 bases and J by 0 bases, with 8 bases left in between. This CDR3 region has 16 residues. The CDR3 spells CASSQSCPPNTGELFF. The CDR3 coding sequence is TGCGCCAGCAGTCAATCGTGTCCCCCGAACACCGGGGAGCTGTTTTTT.

The V gene is TRBV28, the J gene TRBJ2-7; 10 bases map to TRBD2. This CDR3 has 14 residues. Germline V gives CDR1 MDHEN, CDR2 SYDVKM. The V gene end was trimmed by 8 bases and the J gene end by 6 bases; junction bases not matched to a gene: 10. The CDR3 nucleotides read TGTGCCAGCGCCGCCGGGACTAGCGATCGCGAGCAGTACTTC. Its translation: CASAAGTSDREQYF.